This TCR beta chain was sequenced during a study of shared clonotypes between healthy human individuals. Study in general: Researchers assigned three CD4 naive, three CD4 memory, two CD8 naive and one CD8 memory plate to each donor. Overall study findings and caveats: The sole specimen, blood, was sampled, and tissue repertoires likely differ. Non-shared clonotypes showed lower generation probabilities than clonotypes common to all four donors.

Germline V lookup: CDR1 SGDLS, CDR2 YYNGEE. The CDR3 loop spans 13 amino acids. The V gene lost 3 bases and the J gene lost 6 bases, with 13 bases spanning the gap. This clone was seen repeatedly, ten times or more. Its antigen is as yet unknown. Data came from immunoSEQ multiplex PCR; TCRdb stores just in-frame clones and leaves some out. Among over 300,000 clones listed, roughly 84% were seen once. Specimen: memory CD8+ T cells sorted from blood. Subset noted: CD45RO+ cells pooled with CCR7-negative TemRA cells. This chain uses TRBV9 with TRBJ2-7; D is perhaps TRBD2 (6 bases). The TCR sequence derives from a man between 18 and 35 years old in good health. The CDR3 here is CASSALRGGEQYF. The DNA of the CDR3 is TGTGCCAGCAGCGCTTTACGGGGAGGCGAGCAGTACTTC.